Listed below are T cell receptor beta chains from one sample, sequenced in a study of cytomegalovirus exposure and HLA in healthy donors. The protocol was immunoSEQ multiplex PCR, while the TCRdb copy is restricted to in-frame clones and leaves out a portion. The sample totals tens of thousands of clones. The material sequenced was PBMCs. Receptor source: a man aged 45-65 years in good health and CMV-seronegative. Both conserved end residues are part of each CDR3. Each record gives: D gene, V gene, J gene, CDR3 protein, CDR3 DNA. A D gene is named only where the DNA matches it firmly.

D: -
V: TRBV30
J: TRBJ2-1
CDR3: CAWSKPVNEQFF
DNA: TGTGCCTGGAGTAAGCCCGTGAATGAGCAGTTCTTC

D: -
V: TRBV5-1
J: TRBJ1-1
CDR3: CASSLLGGGGTEAFF
DNA: TGCGCCAGCAGCTTGTTAGGCGGGGGAGGCACTGAAGCTTTCTTT

D: TRBD1
V: TRBV6-5
J: TRBJ2-5
CDR3: CASSYSGTGMAETQYF
DNA: TGTGCCAGCAGTTACTCAGGGACAGGGATGGCGGAGACCCAGTACTTC

D: -
V: TRBV6-1
J: TRBJ1-5
CDR3: CASRVNSGNQPQHF
DNA: TGTGCCAGCAGGGTGAATAGTGGCAATCAGCCCCAGCATTTT

D: TRBD1
V: TRBV19
J: TRBJ1-1
CDR3: CASSPQDGQAAFF
DNA: TGTGCCAGTAGTCCCCAGGACGGACAGGCTGCTTTCTTT

D: -
V: TRBV7-9
J: TRBJ1-1
CDR3: CASSLASGGDTEAFF
DNA: TGTGCCAGCAGCTTAGCTTCCGGGGGAGACACTGAAGCTTTCTTT

D: -
V: TRBV6-5
J: TRBJ1-1
CDR3: CASSYRRGGTEAFF
DNA: TGTGCCAGCAGTTACCGGAGGGGCGGCACTGAAGCTTTCTTT

D: -
V: TRBV2
J: TRBJ1-5
CDR3: CATKKGVGQPQHF
DNA: TGTGCCACCAAGAAGGGGGTCGGTCAGCCCCAGCATTTT

D: -
V: TRBV4-3
J: TRBJ1-1
CDR3: CASNHRGAGEWNTEAFF
DNA: TGCGCCAGCAACCACCGGGGGGCGGGGGAGTGGAACACTGAAGCTTTCTTT

D: -
V: TRBV28
J: TRBJ2-3
CDR3: CASSSAQGTRDTQYF
DNA: TGTGCCAGCAGTTCCGCCCAGGGGACCAGGGATACGCAGTATTTT

D: -
V: TRBV7-2
J: TRBJ1-2
CDR3: CASSLAQRGGGYTF
DNA: TGTGCCAGCAGCTTAGCGCAAAGGGGAGGTGGCTACACCTTC

D: -
V: TRBV18
J: TRBJ2-7
CDR3: CASSLGPTGSSYEQYF
DNA: TGTGCCAGCTCACTTGGCCCAACCGGGTCCTCCTACGAGCAGTACTTC

D: TRBD2
V: TRBV9
J: TRBJ2-7
CDR3: CASSVGLAGARTSEQYF
DNA: TGTGCCAGCAGCGTAGGACTAGCGGGGGCCAGAACTTCCGAGCAGTACTTC

D: TRBD1
V: TRBV4-1
J: TRBJ1-2
CDR3: CASSQERGGQGPLGYTF
DNA: TGCGCCAGCAGCCAAGAACGGGGAGGACAGGGACCCCTTGGCTACACCTTC